One and the same sample provided the 27 T cell receptor beta chains below, sequenced in a study of T cells in Graves' hyperthyroidism and ophthalmopathy. TCR beta CDR3 sequences were amplified from RNA transcripts. The primer set for the first-round RT-PCR of the TCR CDR3 was HTBI. From the multiplex PCR reads, TCRdb called clonotypes with MiXCR, one entry per CDR3 protein. Of approximately 330,000 distinct CDR3 sequences listed, roughly 21% were seen once; the top ten hold 50%. The source material was blood. Receptors were obtained from a woman aged 50 to 60 with Graves' hyperthyroidism.

This clonotype was detected many times. The V gene is TRBV7-9, the J gene TRBJ2-7; D is unresolved. The CDR3 sequence is 13 residues long. The V end lost 2 bases, the J end lost 1 base, and 6 bases lay between the germline ends. Germline V gene sequence: CDR1 SEHNR, CDR2 FQNEAQ (reference sequence). This chain's CDR3 is CASSLSTSYEQYF. The CDR3 region has the DNA TGTGCCAGCAGCTTATCGACTTCCTACGAGCAGTACTTC.

The V call is TRBV2, the J call TRBJ1-5; 9 nucleotides align to TRBD1. The germline V gene encodes CDR1 SNHLY and CDR2 FYNNEI. V shed 5 bases, J shed 4 bases, and the junction held 15 bases outside the gene matches. The CDR3 runs 18 residues. This chain's CDR3 is CASSRTGANRGANQPQHF. For the CDR3, the DNA is TGTGCCAGCAGTCGGACAGGGGCCAATCGAGGGGCGAATCAGCCCCAGCATTTT. The entire variable domain, with the rest obtained from reference TRBV2 and TRBJ1-5, is as follows: EPEVTQTPSHQVTQMGQEVILRCVPISNHLYFYWYRQILGQKVEFLVSFYNNEISEKSEIFDDQFSVERPDGSNFTLKIRSTKLEDSAMYFCASSRTGANRGANQPQHFGDGTRLSIL.

CDR3 sequence reads: CASSTATGGRRVNTF. CDR3 DNA sequence: TGTGCCAGCAGTACCGCGACAGGGGGTAGGAGGGTAAACACCTTC. The genes are TRBV27 and TRBJ1-2; 9 nucleotides match TRBD1. This CDR3 has 15 residues. Germline CDR1 reads MNHEY; CDR2 reads SMNVEV (reference sequence). V was pared by 5 bases and J by 12 bases, with 16 bases of the junction left unmatched.

In DNA, the CDR3 is TGTGCCAGCAGTTCCCATTCAGCGGGGGGGCGGAATGAGCAGTTCTTC. Protein: CASSSHSAGGRNEQFF. The chain uses TRBV6-1 and TRBJ2-1, with 10 positions matching TRBD2. The V and J ends lost 5 bases and 7 bases, in that order; junction bases with no gene match: 11. The CDR3 runs to 16 residues. Germline CDR1 is MNHNS and CDR2 is SASEGT.

On this clonotype: A read error is possible here, since a much larger clone lies one base away. The chain has TRBV10-3 and TRBJ2-5; 7 bases fit TRBD1. Germline loops: CDR1 ENHRY, CDR2 SYGVKD. The CDR3 runs 11 residues. This CDR3 reads CATRQGEAQYF. The CDR3 DNA follows: TGTGCCACCAGACAGGGAGAGGCCCAGTACTTC.

This clonotype turned up a few times. The chain recombines TRBV20-1 with TRBJ2-1; D is unclear. In germline, CDR1 is DFQATT, CDR2 SNEGSKA (reference sequence). Trimming removed 3 bases at V and 3 bases at J, with 6 bases between. This CDR3 has 12 amino acids. The CDR3 here is CSARSNYNEQFF. CDR3 in DNA: TGCAGTGCTAGGTCAAACTACAATGAGCAGTTCTTC.

There are a few counts of this clonotype. The chain joins TRBV6-1 to TRBJ1-2; 8 bases align to TRBD1. The CDR3 extends over 13 amino acids. Germline lookup yields CDR1 MNHNS and CDR2 SASEGT. The junction had 4 bases not matched to a gene; V was cut back by 6 bases and J by 4 bases. The CDR3 DNA sequence: TGTGCCAGCAGGCCGACAGGGGCCTATGGCTACACCTTC. Its protein is CASRPTGAYGYTF.

This clonotype was detected ten times or more. The gene calls are TRBV5-1 and TRBJ2-1; D perhaps matches TRBD2 (7 bases). Per germline, CDR1 SGHRS and CDR2 YFSETQ. The V end lost 6 bases, the J end lost 4 bases, and 23 bases lay between the germline ends. This CDR3 has 17 amino acids. The chain's CDR3 is CASKGGGVSVSYNEQFF. Written as DNA, the CDR3 is TGCGCCAGCAAGGGGGGGGGAGTCTCAGTTTCTTACAATGAGCAGTTCTTC.

This clonotype was detected ten times or more. The V and J genes are TRBV5-1 and TRBJ2-1; TRBD2 matches 7 bases. V was pared by 4 bases and J by 4 bases, with 5 bases of the junction left unmatched. Germline V gene sequence: CDR1 SGHRS, CDR2 YFSETQ. This CDR3 contains 14 residues. The CDR3 coding sequence is TGCGCCAGCAGCCTTAGCGGGTCTTACAATGAGCAGTTCTTC. This translates into CASSLSGSYNEQFF. The whole variable domain, filled in from reference TRBV5-1 and TRBJ2-1, reads KAGVTQTPRYLIKTRGQQVTLSCSPISGHRSVSWYQQTPGQGLQFLFEYFSETQRNKGNFPGRFSGRQFSNSRSEMNVSTLELGDSALYLCASSLSGSYNEQFFGPGTRLTVL.

This clonotype was seen at least ten times. The chain is built from TRBV3-1 and TRBJ1-2; D might be TRBD1 (6 bases). This CDR3 contains 15 residues. The V gene lost 4 bases and the J gene lost 0 bases, with 12 bases spanning the gap. Germline CDR1 LGHDT, CDR2 YNNKEL (reference sequence). In DNA, the CDR3 is TGTGCCAGCAGCCTCCAGGGGCCTCCTAACTATGGCTACACCTTC. Protein: CASSLQGPPNYGYTF.

In this sample, this clonotype turned up many times. The chain couples TRBV5-8 to TRBJ2-7; 9 positions match TRBD1. Per the germline V gene, CDR1 is SGHTS and CDR2 is YDEGEE. J lost 1 base, V lost 4 bases, and 9 bases had no gene match. The CDR3 has 16 amino acids. DNA of the CDR3: TGTGCCAGCAGCCCCACCTTGGACAGGGGTTCCTACGAGCAGTACTTC. Protein product: CASSPTLDRGSYEQYF.

This sequence joins TRBV19 and TRBJ2-7, with TRBD1 matching 9 bases. CDR3 size: 14 residues. Looked up from germline, CDR1 is LNHDA and CDR2 is SQIVND (reference sequence). The V gene end was trimmed by 1 base and the J gene end by 3 bases; junction bases not matched to a gene: 1. The CDR3 sequence is CASSIGTGVYEQYF. CDR3 nucleotides: TGTGCCAGTAGTATAGGGACAGGGGTCTACGAGCAGTACTTC.

This clonotype appeared many times. The chain combines TRBV7-8 with TRBJ2-5, with D possibly TRBD1 on 6 matching bases. V was trimmed by 5 bases and J by 5 bases, leaving 15 bases between them. Germline V CDR1 and CDR2: SGHVS, FQNEAQ. The CDR3 is made up of 14 amino acids. The CDR3 spells CASSPNRVGETQYF. For the CDR3, the DNA is TGTGCCAGCAGCCCAAACAGGGTCGGGGAGACCCAGTACTTC.

The chain recombines TRBV2 with TRBJ1-1; 8 bases are shared with TRBD1. CDR3 length equals 14 residues. V was pared by 5 bases and J by 4 bases, with 6 bases of the junction left unmatched. Germline V lookup: CDR1 SNHLY, CDR2 FYNNEI. The CDR3 reads CASSTDGTGTEAFF. As DNA, the CDR3 is TGTGCCAGCAGTACCGATGGGACAGGCACTGAAGCTTTCTTT.

This clonotype was counted between two and nine times. The chain recombines TRBV7-9 with TRBJ1-2; possibly TRBD1 for D (5 bases). Trimming stripped 6 bases from V and 3 bases from J, with 17 bases between. There are 15 residues in the CDR3. Germline CDR1 and CDR2: SEHNR and FQNEAQ (reference sequence). CDR3 nucleotides: TGTGCCAGCAGTTTTTTCAGGGTTGAGGACTATGGCTACACCTTC. This sequence encodes CASSFFRVEDYGYTF.

The sample holds many counts of this clonotype. The CDR3 sequence: CAWSASRVANIQYF. DNA for the CDR3: TGTGCCTGGAGCGCGTCTAGGGTGGCAAACATTCAGTACTTC. The rearrangement uses TRBV30 and TRBJ2-4; D unresolved. CDR3 size: 14 residues. The ends were cut back, 3 bases at V and 6 bases at J, with 15 bases in the middle. The V gene's germline CDR1 is GTSNPN and CDR2 SVGIG (reference sequence).

This clonotype was recorded many times. The gene calls are TRBV5-1 and TRBJ2-1, with TRBD2 matching over 9 bases. Germline loops: CDR1 SGHRS, CDR2 YFSETQ. V lost 4 bases and J lost 0; bases outside the gene matches: 5. CDR3 size: 16 residues. CDR3 nucleotides: TGCGCCAGCAGCCTTAGCGGGAGTCGCTCCTACAATGAGCAGTTCTTC. The encoded protein is CASSLSGSRSYNEQFF. Drawing the rest from reference TRBV5-1 and TRBJ2-1, the complete variable domain is KAGVTQTPRYLIKTRGQQVTLSCSPISGHRSVSWYQQTPGQGLQFLFEYFSETQRNKGNFPGRFSGRQFSNSRSEMNVSTLELGDSALYLCASSLSGSRSYNEQFFGPGTRLTVL.

This clonotype was picked up one time. This chain connects TRBV29-1 to TRBJ1-2; TRBD1 matches 7 bases. Losses at the gene ends were 1 base for V and 2 bases for J; bases not matched to a gene: 4. In germline, CDR1 is SQVTM, CDR2 ANQGSEA. The CDR3 is 14 amino acids. CDR3 bases: TGCAGCGTTGAAGGGGCAGGGGGGAACTATGGCTACACCTTC. It translates to CSVEGAGGNYGYTF.

This clonotype was observed at least ten times. V gene TRBV13 combines with J gene TRBJ2-1; unclear D gene. The CDR3 extends over 15 amino acids. CDR1 is PRHDT and CDR2 is FYEKMQ in the germline V gene (reference sequence). The germline V and J ends were trimmed by 5 bases and 13 bases, with 24 bases remaining between them. This CDR3 is CASSENSVGRIIQFF. The CDR3 region has the DNA TGTGCCAGCAGCGAGAATAGTGTTGGACGGATCATACAGTTCTTC. The entire variable domain, with the rest obtained from reference TRBV13 and TRBJ2-1, is as follows: AAGVIQSPRHLIKEKRETATLKCYPIPRHDTVYWYQQGPGQDPQFLISFYEKMQSDKGSIPDRFSAQQFSDYHSELNMSSLELGDSALYFCASSENSVGRIIQFFGPGTRLTVL.

A note on this clonotype: This may be a read error, as it is one base from a much larger clone. The gene calls are TRBV30 and TRBJ2-7, with a tentative D call TRBD2 (5 bases). Germline CDR1 and CDR2: GTSNPN and SVGIG (reference sequence). The CDR3 has 13 residues. Trimming shortened V by 3 bases and J by 7 bases, and 16 bases separated the two germline ends. CDR3 in DNA: TGTGCCTGGAGGGCGCCAGGACTTAGGGAGCAGTACTTC. Its translation: CAWRAPGLREQYF.

The chain couples TRBV7-2 to TRBJ2-1; TRBD2 matches 9 bases. CDR1 SGHTA and CDR2 FQGNSA come from the germline V gene. Trimming removed 5 bases from V and 4 bases from J; junction bases left unmatched: 9. CDR3 length equals 16 residues. The CDR3 spells CASSAGMAGGYNEQFF. The CDR3 DNA follows: TGTGCCAGCAGCGCAGGAATGGCGGGAGGGTACAATGAGCAGTTCTTC.

The CDR3 sequence: CASSPGQGAIREQFF. The CDR3 coding sequence is TGTGCCAGCAGCCCCGGACAGGGGGCCATACGAGAGCAGTTCTTC. This sequence joins TRBV7-2 and TRBJ2-1, with 11 nucleotides matching TRBD1. The CDR3 has 15 residues. Germline V gene data show CDR1 as SGHTA and CDR2 as FQGNSA. V dropped 5 bases and J dropped 10; count of bases not matched to a gene: 10.

Ten or more counts support this clonotype. The rearrangement links TRBV18 to TRBJ1-1; TRBD1 agrees at 10 bases. Germline CDR1 and CDR2: KGHSH and LQKENI. This CDR3 spans 15 amino acids. V was pared by 6 bases and J by 3 bases, with 7 bases of the junction left unmatched. This CDR3 is CASSLAGTGDTEAFF. Written as DNA, the CDR3 is TGTGCCAGCTCCCTAGCCGGGACAGGGGACACTGAAGCTTTCTTT. The full variable domain, rest sourced from reference TRBV18 and TRBJ1-1, is NAGVMQNPRHLVRRRGQEARLRCSPMKGHSHVYWYRQLPEEGLKFMVYLQKENIIDESGMPKERFSAEFPKEGPSILRIQQVVRGDSAAYFCASSLAGTGDTEAFFGQGTRLTVV.

This chain connects TRBV6-2 or TRBV6-3 to TRBJ2-3; tentatively, D is TRBD1 or TRBD2 (6 bases each). The CDR3 has 11 residues. V gave up 8 bases and J gave up 5 bases, with 8 bases separating them. Germline loops: CDR1 MNHEY, CDR2 SVGEGT. The CDR3 nucleotides are TGTGCCAGCGCGGGACAAGATACGCAGTATTTT. This translates into CASAGQDTQYF.

This clonotype was counted many times. The chain couples TRBV7-8 to TRBJ1-6; 9 bases match TRBD1. There are 14 residues in the CDR3. The V and J ends lost 6 bases and 7 bases, in that order; junction bases with no gene match: 4. Germline values: CDR1 SGHVS, CDR2 FQNEAQ. The CDR3 DNA sequence: TGTGCCAGCAGATACAGGGGGCTCAATTCACCCCTCCACTTT. Translated: CASRYRGLNSPLHF.

This clonotype was counted between two and nine times. J is TRBJ2-2 and V is TRBV2, with 10 bases identical to TRBD1. This CDR3 has 18 amino acids. The germline CDR1 and CDR2 sequences are SNHLY and FYNNEI. The J segment lost 2 bases and the V segment lost 6 bases, leaving 12 bases of the junction unmatched. CDR3 sequence (DNA): TGTGCCAGCAGAGGGGGATTCGGGACAGGGGAAAACACCGGGGAGCTGTTTTTT. Residues: CASRGGFGTGENTGELFF.

This clonotype was seen ten or more times. The CDR3 loop reads CASSTLAGSYNEQFF. CDR3 in DNA: TGTGCCAGCAGCACCCTAGCGGGGTCCTACAATGAGCAGTTCTTC. The V call is TRBV11-2, the J call TRBJ2-1; 9 bases agree with TRBD2. The CDR3 is 15 residues long. V shed 5 bases, J shed 1 base, and the junction held 3 bases outside the gene matches. The germline CDR1 and CDR2 sequences are SGHAT and FQNNGV. The whole variable domain, filled in from reference TRBV11-2 and TRBJ2-1, reads EAGVAQSPRYKIIEKRQSVAFWCNPISGHATLYWYQQILGQGPKLLIQFQNNGVVDDSQLPKDRFSAERLKGVDSTLKIQPAKLEDSAVYLCASSTLAGSYNEQFFGPGTRLTVL.